One and the same sample provided the 25 T cell receptor beta chains below, sequenced in a study of Tregs in tolerant kidney transplant recipients. TCRdb's table, derived via immunoSEQ multiplex PCR, lists solely in-frame clones and lacks some. The sample shows roughly 86,000 clones, 93% of them seen only once. Recipients received nonmyeloablative bone marrow transplants from related graft donors, with transient mixed chimerism. Sequenced material: CD4+ T cells from blood (PBMCs), taken 12 months after the transplant. The receptors originated from a human patient who received a combined kidney and bone marrow transplant. Some T cells may arise from the graft donor.

This clone has just a few counts. The chain combines TRBV19 with TRBJ2-1; 8 bases agree with TRBD2. After removal of 2 bases from V and 5 bases from J, the junction contained 5 bases not matched to a gene. This CDR3 is 15 amino acids long. The germline V gene has CDR1 LNHDA and CDR2 SQIVND (reference sequence). The DNA of the CDR3 is TGTGCCAGTAGTATAAGACGGGGGGGGAACAATGAGCAGTTCTTC. As protein: CASSIRRGGNNEQFF.

This chain connects TRBV7-6 to TRBJ2-3; 9 nucleotides line up with TRBD2. CDR1 and CDR2 (germline): SGHVS, FNYEAQ. Losses at the gene ends were 2 bases for V and 0 bases for J; bases not matched to a gene: 9. The CDR3 consists of 18 residues. CDR3 in DNA: TGTGCCAGCAGCTTATTAGCTAGCGGGGCATCTAGCACAGATACGCAGTATTTT. Translated, it gives CASSLLASGASSTDTQYF. The variable domain in full, completed from reference TRBV7-6 and TRBJ2-3, reads GAGVSQSPRYKVTKRGQDVALRCDPISGHVSLYWYRQALGQGPEFLTYFNYEAQQDKSGLPNDRFSAERPEGSISTLTIQRTEQRDSAMYRCASSLLASGASSTDTQYFGPGTRLTVL.

The rearrangement links TRBV2 to TRBJ2-3; TRBD1 matches 7 bases. Looked up from germline, CDR1 is SNHLY and CDR2 is FYNNEI. Losses at the gene ends were 5 bases for V and 2 bases for J; bases not matched to a gene: 7. The CDR3 consists of 15 residues. The DNA of the CDR3 is TGTGCCAGCAGTCTTGACAGGGCTGACACAGATACGCAGTATTTT. Protein: CASSLDRADTDTQYF.

V usage is TRBV19 and J usage is TRBJ1-2; perhaps TRBD1 as D (6 bases). The V end lost 7 bases, the J end lost 5 bases, and 8 bases lay between the germline ends. The CDR3 consists of 11 residues. Germline-derived CDR1 and CDR2 are LNHDA and SQIVND (reference sequence). CDR3 bases: TGTGCCAGTACCAGGGGTTATGGCTACACCTTC. Residues: CASTRGYGYTF. Looking up the rest from reference TRBV19 and TRBJ1-2 gives the full variable domain: DGGITQSPKYLFRKEGQNVTLSCEQNLNHDAMYWYRQDPGQGLRLIYYSQIVNDFQKGDIAEGYSVSREKKESFPLTVTSAQKNPTAFYLCASTRGYGYTFGSGTRLTVV.

The chain joins TRBV5-1 to TRBJ1-2, with 7 nucleotides matching TRBD1. The length of the CDR3 is 14 residues. Trimming took 4 bases from V and 3 from J; bases not matched to a gene: 6. CDR1 and CDR2 (germline): SGHRS, YFSETQ. The CDR3 DNA is TGCGCCAGCAGCGTAGGGACAGCCGACTATGGCTACACCTTC. The encoded protein is CASSVGTADYGYTF.

The chain has TRBV9 and TRBJ1-1; D remains ambiguous. The CDR3 totals 15 residues. Germline V lookup: CDR1 SGDLS, CDR2 YYNGEE. V was cut by 0 bases and J by 0 bases, with 9 bases left in between. The CDR3 is CASSVVGSMNTEAFF. CDR3 bases: TGTGCCAGCAGCGTAGTTGGCAGTATGAACACTGAAGCTTTCTTT.

The rearrangement joins TRBV5-8 to TRBJ2-7; D is uncertain. From germline, CDR1 is SGHTS and CDR2 YDEGEE. This CDR3 comprises 12 residues. Trimming shortened V by 4 bases and J by 0 bases, and 5 bases separated the two germline ends. DNA for the CDR3: TGTGCCAGCAGCCTCAGCTCCTACGAGCAGTACTTC. This encodes CASSLSSYEQYF.

The CDR3 loop is CASSRQGDTEAFF. The DNA of the CDR3 is TGTGCCAGCAGCAGGCAGGGCGACACTGAAGCTTTCTTT. The V call is TRBV5-6, the J call TRBJ1-1; tentative D call: TRBD1 (5 bases). V was pared by 4 bases and J by 3 bases, with 10 bases between. Germline CDR1 SGHDT, CDR2 YYEEEE. The CDR3 extends over 13 amino acids.

The chain combines TRBV11-2 with TRBJ2-2; 8 positions match TRBD2. This CDR3 region has 16 residues. Germline-derived CDR1 and CDR2 are SGHAT and FQNNGV. Germline trimming cut 3 bases from V and 6 bases from J; bases unmatched to any gene: 9. The CDR3: CASSFVLAGTAGELFF. In nucleotides, the CDR3 is TGTGCCAGCAGCTTTGTGCTAGCGGGTACCGCCGGGGAGCTGTTTTTT.

The rearrangement joins TRBV4-1 to TRBJ2-6; 7 bases map to TRBD2. The CDR3 loop spans 17 amino acids. CDR1 is MGHRA and CDR2 is YSYEKL in the germline V gene. J gave up 0 bases and V 1 base, and 3 bases lay outside the gene matches. In nucleotides, the CDR3 is TGCGCCAGCAGCCAAGGGGGGGGAACCTCTGGGGCCAACGTCCTGACTTTC. As protein: CASSQGGGTSGANVLTF.

CDR3 loop: CASSTGTENNYGYTF. The CDR3 nucleotides read TGTGCCAGCAGTACGGGGACAGAAAATAACTATGGCTACACCTTC. The rearrangement uses TRBV2 and TRBJ1-2; the match to TRBD1 covers 7 bases. CDR3 length: 15 amino acids. The V and J ends lost 5 bases and 1 base, in that order; junction bases with no gene match: 7. The germline gives CDR1 SNHLY, CDR2 FYNNEI.

The gene calls are TRBV5-1 and TRBJ1-5, with TRBD1 matching 7 bases. Germline CDR1 is SGHRS and CDR2 is YFSETQ. The CDR3 has 13 amino acids. V dropped 0 bases and J dropped 11; count of bases not matched to a gene: 5. The CDR3 DNA follows: TGCGCCAGCAGCTTGGGACAGGGAGATTCCCAGCATTTT. Amino acid sequence: CASSLGQGDSQHF.

This sequence joins TRBV6-5 and TRBJ1-6; D is ambiguous. In germline, CDR1 is MNHEY, CDR2 SVGAGI. The length of the CDR3 is 14 residues. Between the trimmed V and J ends, which lost 7 bases and 7 bases, there was a span of 14 bases. This CDR3 is CASTLARRNSPLHF. The DNA for the CDR3 is TGTGCCAGCACCCTCGCTAGGCGAAATTCACCCCTCCACTTT.

The V gene is TRBV15, the J gene TRBJ2-7; maybe TRBD2 (5 bases). Germline V gene data show CDR1 as LNHNV and CDR2 as YYDKDF (reference sequence). V was cut by 0 bases and J by 2 bases, with 17 bases left in between. The CDR3 loop spans 17 amino acids. This CDR3 reads CATSREMGPLGPYEQYF. The CDR3 DNA follows: TGTGCCACCAGCAGAGAGATGGGTCCACTAGGTCCCTACGAGCAGTACTTC.

The chain links TRBV5-1 to TRBJ2-1; D gene ambiguous. This CDR3 contains 11 residues. Germline assignment: CDR1 SGHRS and CDR2 YFSETQ. Trimming removed 4 bases from V and 6 bases from J, with 5 bases in between. In DNA, the CDR3 is TGCGCCAGCAGCCCAGGCAATGAGCAGTTCTTC. Protein product: CASSPGNEQFF.

The J gene is TRBJ2-7, the V gene TRBV10-3; 10 positions match TRBD1. Germline V lookup: CDR1 ENHRY, CDR2 SYGVKD. The CDR3 length is 15 residues. Trimming took 4 bases from V and 4 from J; bases not matched to a gene: 7. CDR3 sequence reads: CAISARRDRGYEQYF. The CDR3 nucleotides read TGTGCCATCAGTGCCCGCCGGGACAGGGGATACGAGCAGTACTTC.

This chain uses TRBV19 with TRBJ1-5, with a weak D call TRBD1 (5 bases). Looked up from germline, CDR1 is LNHDA and CDR2 is SQIVND (reference sequence). CDR3 length: 14 residues. V shed 3 bases and J shed 7 bases, with 13 bases lying between them. The CDR3 is CASSMEQGRQPQHF. Written as DNA, the CDR3 is TGTGCCAGTAGTATGGAGCAGGGCCGGCAGCCCCAGCATTTT.

The rearrangement uses TRBV2 and TRBJ2-2; D is unresolved. Per the germline V gene, CDR1 is SNHLY and CDR2 is FYNNEI. Trimming took off 6 bases at V and 3 bases at J, with 17 bases between the two ends. The CDR3 contains 16 residues. The CDR3 loop reads CASRLLPMVYTGELFF. Here the CDR3 DNA reads TGTGCCAGCAGACTCCTGCCAATGGTATACACCGGGGAGCTGTTTTTT.

With respect to this clone: Germline and junction disagree at one end, which may indicate a read error. Other DNA sequences in this sample translate to the same CDR3. The chain recombines TRBV6-5 with TRBJ1-6, with D perhaps TRBD1 (5 bases). Per germline, CDR1 MNHEY and CDR2 SVGAGI. This CDR3 comprises 14 residues. CDR3 residues: CASSAGIDNSPLHF. The CDR3, as DNA: TGTGCCAGCAGTGCAGGGATTGATAATTCCCCCCTCCACTTT.

This chain connects TRBV6-6 to TRBJ2-2; maybe TRBD2 (6 bases). This CDR3 has 14 residues. Germline loops: CDR1 MNHNY, CDR2 SVGAGI (reference sequence). Trimming removed 8 bases from V and 1 base from J, with 11 bases in between. The CDR3 DNA sequence: TGTGCCAGCGGTGATAGCGGGAACACCGGGGAGCTGTTTTTT. This codes for CASGDSGNTGELFF.

The J gene is TRBJ2-3, the V gene TRBV5-4, with TRBD2 matching over 7 bases. Germline CDR1 SGHNT, CDR2 YYREEE (reference sequence). This CDR3 has 16 residues. With V trimmed by 0 bases and J by 0 bases, 4 bases remained unmatched. Here the CDR3 reads CASSLETSPSTDTQYF. Here the CDR3 DNA reads TGTGCCAGCAGCTTGGAGACTAGCCCTAGCACAGATACGCAGTATTTT.

V usage is TRBV18 and J usage is TRBJ2-3, with 10 bases aligning to TRBD2. Per the germline V gene, CDR1 is KGHSH and CDR2 is LQKENI. The junction had 19 bases not matched to a gene; V was cut back by 6 bases and J by 1 base. The CDR3 length is 20 residues. This CDR3 is CASSPRYLAGAFGGTDTQYF. Written as DNA, the CDR3 is TGTGCCAGCTCCCCAAGGTACCTAGCGGGAGCATTCGGAGGCACAGATACGCAGTATTTT.

This clone was detected only once. The chain combines TRBV11-1 with TRBJ1-1; D gene unclear. From germline, CDR1 is SGHAT and CDR2 FQDESV (reference sequence). The V end lost 2 bases, the J end lost 4 bases, and 8 bases lay between the germline ends. CDR3 size: 13 residues. The CDR3 spells CASSLPRVTEAFF. The CDR3 coding sequence is TGTGCCAGCAGCTTACCACGGGTCACTGAAGCTTTCTTT.

The chain employs TRBV5-4 and TRBJ2-7; D gene unclear. V was clipped by 0 bases and J by 1 base, with 8 bases between them. The CDR3 length is 14 residues. Germline V gene sequence: CDR1 SGHNT, CDR2 YYREEE (reference sequence). The CDR3 protein is CASSLDGYSYEQYF. CDR3 nucleotide sequence: TGTGCCAGCAGCTTGGACGGGTATTCCTACGAGCAGTACTTC.

The chain carries TRBV7-2 and TRBJ2-1; weak D call: TRBD1 (6 bases). Germline assignment: CDR1 SGHTA and CDR2 FQGNSA. Trimming cost V 1 base and J 5 bases, with 9 bases left between them. The CDR3 consists of 14 residues. This CDR3 is CASSLVSGDNEQFF. CDR3 in DNA: TGTGCCAGCAGCTTAGTTTCAGGGGACAATGAGCAGTTCTTC.